This T cell receptor (beta chain) derives from a study of CD8 T cells in Susac syndrome. Whole-study context: Patients with Susac syndrome who were sequenced included more than five with active disease and eight or nine in remission.

Study conclusions and caveats: The study acknowledged a relatively small number of individuals in its TCR sequencing and HLA analysis.

Random hexamers were used to reverse transcribe roughly 0.5 to 1 ug of RNA. Amplification of the TCR beta CDR3 was carried out by immunoSEQ multiplex PCR, which spanned a total of 54 Vbeta and 13 Jbeta segments. TCRdb independently ran MiXCR on the immunoSEQ multiplex PCR reads; one entry per CDR3 protein. This sample has hundreds of thousands of distinct CDR3 sequences, with approximately 95% found just once. The study sequenced TCR beta in blood CD8+ and CD4+ T cells. This clonotype has only one observation. Its cognate antigen is unknown. This sequence was found in a human donor with Susac syndrome. The source material was CD4+ T cells from PBMCs.

For the CDR3, the DNA is TGTGCCAGCTCCCTCACAGGGGGGCGGTATGAGACCCAGTACTTC. Translation: CASSLTGGRYETQYF. The V call is TRBV18, the J call TRBJ2-5; TRBD1 matches 8 bases. Losses at the gene ends were 6 bases for V and 5 bases for J; bases not matched to a gene: 11. Germline-derived CDR1 and CDR2 are KGHSH and LQKENI. The length of the CDR3 is 15 residues.